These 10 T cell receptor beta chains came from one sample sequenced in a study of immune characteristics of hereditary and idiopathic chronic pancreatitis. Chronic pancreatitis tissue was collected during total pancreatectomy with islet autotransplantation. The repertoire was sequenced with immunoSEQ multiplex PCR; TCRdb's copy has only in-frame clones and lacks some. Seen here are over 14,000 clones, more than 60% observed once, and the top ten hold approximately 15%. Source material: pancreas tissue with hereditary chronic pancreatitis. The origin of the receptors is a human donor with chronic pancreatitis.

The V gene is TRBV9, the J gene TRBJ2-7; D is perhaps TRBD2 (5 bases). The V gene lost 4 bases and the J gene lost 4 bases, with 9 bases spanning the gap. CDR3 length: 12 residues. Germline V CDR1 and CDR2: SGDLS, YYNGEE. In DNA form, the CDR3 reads TGTGCCAGCAGCCGACGGGATTACGAGCAGTACTTC. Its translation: CASSRRDYEQYF.

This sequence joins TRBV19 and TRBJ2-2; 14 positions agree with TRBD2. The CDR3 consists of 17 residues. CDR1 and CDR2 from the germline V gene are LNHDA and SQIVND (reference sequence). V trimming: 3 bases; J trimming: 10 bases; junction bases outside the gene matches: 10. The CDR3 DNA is TGTGCCAGTAGTATGTACATAGGACTAGCGGGAGGTGTGGAGCTGTTTTTT. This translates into CASSMYIGLAGGVELFF.

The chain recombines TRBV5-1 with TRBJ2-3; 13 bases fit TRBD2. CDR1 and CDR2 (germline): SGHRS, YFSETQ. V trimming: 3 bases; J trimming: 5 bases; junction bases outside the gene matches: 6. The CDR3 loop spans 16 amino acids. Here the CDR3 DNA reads TGCGCCAGCAGCTCCGGACTAGCGGGAGCCGGAGATACGCAGTATTTT. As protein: CASSSGLAGAGDTQYF.

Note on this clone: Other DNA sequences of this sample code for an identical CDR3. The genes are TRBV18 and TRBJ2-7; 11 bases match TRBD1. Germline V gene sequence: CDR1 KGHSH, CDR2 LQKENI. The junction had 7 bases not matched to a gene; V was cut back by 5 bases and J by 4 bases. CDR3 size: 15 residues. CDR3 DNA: TGTGCCAGCTCAACTCCCGGGACAGGGGGTTACGAGCAGTACTTC. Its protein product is CASSTPGTGGYEQYF.

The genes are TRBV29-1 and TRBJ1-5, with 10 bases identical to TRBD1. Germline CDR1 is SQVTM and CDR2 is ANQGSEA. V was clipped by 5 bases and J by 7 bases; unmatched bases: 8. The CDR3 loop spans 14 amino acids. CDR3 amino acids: CSVYETGGGQPQHF. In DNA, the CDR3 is TGCAGCGTTTATGAGACAGGGGGCGGGCAGCCCCAGCATTTT.

CDR3: CASSLGQGNHEQYF. The CDR3 DNA sequence: TGTGCCAGCAGCTTAGGGCAGGGGAACCACGAGCAGTACTTC. The V call is TRBV7-8, the J call TRBJ2-7, with TRBD1 as a possible D gene (6 bases). The V gene's germline CDR1 is SGHVS and CDR2 FQNEAQ. V was shortened by 1 base and J by 5 bases, with 12 bases between the two germline ends. This CDR3 spans 14 amino acids.

CDR3 protein: CASSPGQGARSGELFF. The CDR3 bases are TGCGCCAGCAGCCCAGGACAGGGGGCGAGATCCGGGGAGCTGTTTTTT. This chain connects TRBV5-1 to TRBJ2-2; 11 positions agree with TRBD1. V dropped 4 bases and J dropped 6; count of bases not matched to a gene: 8. Germline CDR1 SGHRS, CDR2 YFSETQ. This CDR3 comprises 16 residues.

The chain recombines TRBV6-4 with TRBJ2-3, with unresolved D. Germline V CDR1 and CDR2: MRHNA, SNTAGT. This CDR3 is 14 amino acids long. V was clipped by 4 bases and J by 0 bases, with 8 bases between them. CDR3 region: CASSVSGSTDTQYF. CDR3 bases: TGTGCCAGCAGTGTTTCTGGGAGCACAGATACGCAGTATTTT.

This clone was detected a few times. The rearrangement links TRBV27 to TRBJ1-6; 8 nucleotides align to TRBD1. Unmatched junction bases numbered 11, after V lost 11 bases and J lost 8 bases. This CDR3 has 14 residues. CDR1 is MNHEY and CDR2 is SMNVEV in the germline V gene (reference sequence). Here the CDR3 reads CASRGQGGYSPLHF. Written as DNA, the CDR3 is TGTGCCTCCCGAGGACAGGGAGGATATTCACCCCTCCACTTT.

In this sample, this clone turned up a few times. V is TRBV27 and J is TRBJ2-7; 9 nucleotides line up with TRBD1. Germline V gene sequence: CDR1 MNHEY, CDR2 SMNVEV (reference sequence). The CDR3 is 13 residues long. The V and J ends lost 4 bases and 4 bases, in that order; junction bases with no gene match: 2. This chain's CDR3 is CASSYGTGYEQYF. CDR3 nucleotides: TGTGCCAGCAGTTACGGGACAGGGTACGAGCAGTACTTC.